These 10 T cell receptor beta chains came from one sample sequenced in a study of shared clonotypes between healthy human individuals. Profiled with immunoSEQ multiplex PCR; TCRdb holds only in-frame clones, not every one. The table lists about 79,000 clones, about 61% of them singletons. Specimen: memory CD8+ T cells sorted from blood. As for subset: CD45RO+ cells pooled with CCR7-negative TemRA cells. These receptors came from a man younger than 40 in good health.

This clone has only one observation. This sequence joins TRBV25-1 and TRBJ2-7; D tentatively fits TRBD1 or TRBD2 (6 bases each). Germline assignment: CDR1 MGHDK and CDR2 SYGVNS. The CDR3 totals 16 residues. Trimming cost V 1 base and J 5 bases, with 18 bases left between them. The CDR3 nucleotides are TGTGCCAGCAGTGAATTGGCGGCACGGGGGCGGAACGAGCAGTACTTC. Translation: CASSELAARGRNEQYF.

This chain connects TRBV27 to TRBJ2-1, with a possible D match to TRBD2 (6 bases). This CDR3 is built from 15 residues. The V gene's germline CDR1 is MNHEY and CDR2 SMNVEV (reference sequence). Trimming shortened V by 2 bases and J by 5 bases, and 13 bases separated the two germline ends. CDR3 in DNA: TGTGCCAGCAGTTTAATTTCGGCGGGAAACAATGAGCAGTTCTTC. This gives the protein CASSLISAGNNEQFF.

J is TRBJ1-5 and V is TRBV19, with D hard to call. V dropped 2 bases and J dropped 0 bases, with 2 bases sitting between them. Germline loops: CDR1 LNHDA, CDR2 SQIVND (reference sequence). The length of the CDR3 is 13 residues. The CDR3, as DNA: TGTGCCAGTAGTATATCTAGCAATCAGCCCCAGCATTTT. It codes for CASSISSNQPQHF.

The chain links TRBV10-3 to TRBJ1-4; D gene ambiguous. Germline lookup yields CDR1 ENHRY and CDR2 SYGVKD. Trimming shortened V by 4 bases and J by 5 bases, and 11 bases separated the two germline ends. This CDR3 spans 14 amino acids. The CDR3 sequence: CAISASGGNEKLFF. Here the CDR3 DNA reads TGTGCCATCAGTGCCTCAGGAGGGAATGAAAAACTGTTTTTT.

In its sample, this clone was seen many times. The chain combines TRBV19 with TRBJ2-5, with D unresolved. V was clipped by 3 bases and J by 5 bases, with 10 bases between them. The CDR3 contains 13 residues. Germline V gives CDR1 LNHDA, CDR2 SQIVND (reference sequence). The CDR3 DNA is TGTGCCAGTAGTATGGTGGTAGGTGAGACCCAGTACTTC. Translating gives CASSMVVGETQYF.

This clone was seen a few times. CDR3 sequence reads: CASSPVSGSETQYF. The DNA for the CDR3 is TGTGCCAGCTCACCGGTTAGCGGGAGTGAGACCCAGTACTTC. The V gene is TRBV18, the J gene TRBJ2-5, with TRBD2 matching 9 bases. This CDR3 region has 14 residues. The V segment lost 3 bases and the J segment 5 bases; nucleotides outside the gene matches: 4. Germline V lookup: CDR1 KGHSH, CDR2 LQKENI. The full variable domain, its missing parts supplied by reference TRBV18 and TRBJ2-5, is NAGVMQNPRHLVRRRGQEARLRCSPMKGHSHVYWYRQLPEEGLKFMVYLQKENIIDESGMPKERFSAEFPKEGPSILRIQQVVRGDSAAYFCASSPVSGSETQYFGPGTRLLVL.

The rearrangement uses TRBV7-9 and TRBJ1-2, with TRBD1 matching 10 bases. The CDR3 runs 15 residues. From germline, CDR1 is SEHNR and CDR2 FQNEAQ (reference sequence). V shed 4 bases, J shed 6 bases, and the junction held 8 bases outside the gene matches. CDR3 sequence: CASSYSTGTGDGYTF. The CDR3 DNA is TGTGCCAGCAGCTACTCGACCGGGACAGGGGATGGCTACACCTTC.

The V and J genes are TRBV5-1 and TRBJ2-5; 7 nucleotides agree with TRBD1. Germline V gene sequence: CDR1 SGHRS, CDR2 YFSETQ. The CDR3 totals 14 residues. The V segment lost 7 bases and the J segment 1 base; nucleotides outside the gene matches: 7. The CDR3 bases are TGCGCCAGCGGGGTAGGGGACAGCCAAGAGACCCAGTACTTC. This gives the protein CASGVGDSQETQYF.

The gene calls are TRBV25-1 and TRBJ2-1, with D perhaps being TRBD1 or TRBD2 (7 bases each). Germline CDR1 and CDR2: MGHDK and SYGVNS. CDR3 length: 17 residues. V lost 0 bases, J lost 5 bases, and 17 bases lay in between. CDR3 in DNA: TGTGCCAGCAGTGAATACGGGGGGACAGCGGACGACAATGAGCAGTTCTTC. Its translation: CASSEYGGTADDNEQFF. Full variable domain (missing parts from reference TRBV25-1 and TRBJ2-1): EADIYQTPRYLVIGTGKKITLECSQTMGHDKMYWYQQDPGMELHLIHYSYGVNSTEKGDLSSESTVSRIRTEHFPLTLESARPSHTSQYLCASSEYGGTADDNEQFFGPGTRLTVL.

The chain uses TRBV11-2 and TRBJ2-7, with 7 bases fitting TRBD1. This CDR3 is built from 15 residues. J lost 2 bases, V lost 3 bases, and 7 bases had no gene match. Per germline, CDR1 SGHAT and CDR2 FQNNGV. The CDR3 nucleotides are TGTGCCAGCAGCTTGTACAGGGGTCCCGCCTACGAGCAGTACTTC. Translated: CASSLYRGPAYEQYF.